This TCR beta chain was captured in a study of blood T cell repertoires in COVID-19. Study context: Acute and convalescent COVID-19 specimens originated in the United States, Italy and Spain. In each case, the material was cDNA or gDNA derived from T cells, B-cell-depleted T cells, or PBMCs.

This clone appeared once. Authors' data handling: Estimated nucleated cell counts came from reference gene primer amplification. Only in-frame clones appear in the TCRdb table, and some are missing; sequencing was by immunoSEQ multiplex PCR. The V and J calls and clone size are taken from that table; D and trimming were inferred from the DNA. Of over 200,000 clones listed, roughly 90% are singletons. CDR1 is MGHRA and CDR2 is YSYEKL in the germline V gene. With V trimmed by 1 base and J by 5 bases, 4 bases remained unmatched. CDR3 length: 15 amino acids. This study enrolled people aged roughly 18 to 89 from about two dozen US geographic areas.

This chain links TRBV4-1 with TRBJ2-5; 10 nucleotides line up with TRBD1. This receptor was identified in a woman in her twenties or thirties with acute COVID-19. The sequenced sample consisted of PBMCs or T cells enriched from blood (not recorded which). The CDR3 nucleotides read TGCGCCAGCAGCCAAGGACAGGGGGCGTGGGAGACCCAGTACTTC. This sequence encodes CASSQGQGAWETQYF.